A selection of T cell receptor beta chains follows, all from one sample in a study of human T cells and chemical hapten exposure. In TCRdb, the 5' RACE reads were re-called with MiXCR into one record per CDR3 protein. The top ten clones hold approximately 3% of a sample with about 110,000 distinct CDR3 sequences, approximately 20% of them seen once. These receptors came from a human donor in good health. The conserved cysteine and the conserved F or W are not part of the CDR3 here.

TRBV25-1,ASGGDNSSSGNTIY
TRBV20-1,SAVRGREDYT
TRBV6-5,ASSGNRRANEQY
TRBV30,ATGNRAGELF
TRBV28,ASSIGGLSLNTEAF
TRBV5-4,ASSSDRGRREKLF
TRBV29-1,SVFRPWLAGGSDTDTQY
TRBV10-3,AISPPSPYNEQF
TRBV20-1,SARGLAGVTGELF
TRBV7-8,ASSLWTGTLAKNIQY
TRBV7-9,ASSSPGLADNEQF
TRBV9,ASTPPRGQDSGNTIY
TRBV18,ASSPQRGTEAF
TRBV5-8,ASRPTSGSNYEQY
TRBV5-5,ASSLTGTVNQPQH
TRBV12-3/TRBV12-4,ASSQLAGVPGNEQF
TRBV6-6,ASSPVGLQTLH
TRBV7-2,ASSLRSGANVLT
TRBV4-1,ASSQAIVETQY
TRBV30,AWDPGLAGNNEQF
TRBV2,ASSGFSSRAGGSPWQETQY
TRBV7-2,ASSAGTSGSSSTDTQY
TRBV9,ASSEASPILGYT
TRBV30,AWSLPGRGTSGNTIY
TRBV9,ASSVADSEKNIQY
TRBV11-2,ASSLVPGPIELPLH
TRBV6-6,ASRDSSNQPQH
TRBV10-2,ASSEMGGAVYGYT
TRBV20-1,SASPHRSADTQY
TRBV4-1,ASSALGTELYEQY
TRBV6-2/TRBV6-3,ASSHNQNIQY
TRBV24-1,ATAGTDNADTQY
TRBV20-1,SAKGVQPQH
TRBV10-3,AINREVTDTQY
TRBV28,ASTGGQDTQY
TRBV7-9,ASSNRGGDGNSPLH
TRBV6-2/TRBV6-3,ASSYTDRNQPQH
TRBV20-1,SARAASRVYNEQF
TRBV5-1,ASSSQTVSFMNTEAF